This T cell receptor beta chain was identified in a study of human T cells and chemical hapten exposure. The wider study: Among samples, TCR yields varied mainly because of small differences in pooled library volume.

A remark on this clonotype: Antigen specificity is unknown.

Library construction involved attaching unique molecular identifiers to individual cDNA molecules, which allowed quantitative, reproducible TCR counting. TCRdb fed the RACE reads into MiXCR, producing one record per CDR3 protein. Here the sample spans about 93,000 distinct CDR3 sequences, approximately 9.7% being singletons. CDR1 is LGHDT and CDR2 is YNNKEL in the germline V gene (reference sequence). Losses at the gene ends were 4 bases for V and 2 bases for J; bases not matched to a gene: 5. CDR3 length equals 15 residues. Time point reported: healthy volunteer bleed at 2 weeks. Total RNA was isolated from whole blood that had not been fractionated. Study results and caveats: TCRs at a frequency above 1 in 1000 stayed unchanged with DPC sensitization.

The TCR was taken from a female donor in good health. Some clones in this sample may be carry-over from other donors' samples. Sequencing used whole blood. The rearrangement uses TRBV3-1 and TRBJ1-2; the match to TRBD1 covers 9 bases. The CDR3 protein is CASSLRTGANYGYTF. The CDR3 DNA reads as TGTGCCAGCAGCCTTCGGACAGGGGCGAACTATGGCTACACCTTC.